The 4 T cell receptor beta chains reported below all come from one sample, sequenced in a study of technical replicates of blood from a few donors. Libraries were prepared by immunoSEQ multiplex PCR; TCRdb keeps only in-frame clonotypes and omits some of them. In the table there are tens of thousands of clones, roughly 89% of which are singletons. The sequenced sample consisted of T cells isolated from PBMCs. The source of these receptors is a human donor in good health.

The chain couples TRBV10-2 to TRBJ2-7; possible D gene TRBD2, 6 bases. The CDR3 length is 11 residues. Trimming shortened V by 5 bases and J by 6 bases, and 8 bases separated the two germline ends. Germline lookup yields CDR1 WSHSY and CDR2 SAAADI. CDR3 region: CASSKGGEQYF. The DNA of the CDR3 is TGCGCCAGCAGTAAGGGAGGCGAGCAGTACTTC.

This chain joins TRBV7-6 and TRBJ2-1, with a weak D call TRBD1 (5 bases). The germline V gene encodes CDR1 SGHVS and CDR2 FNYEAQ. This CDR3 has 13 residues. Trimming stripped 5 bases from V and 2 bases from J, with 7 bases between. For the CDR3, the DNA is TGTGCCAGCAGCCCAGGGACCTACAATGAGCAGTTCTTC. Its translation: CASSPGTYNEQFF.

This clone qualifies as medium-sized. The chain couples TRBV19 to TRBJ1-2; D is undetermined. Trimming left V 5 bases short and J 8 bases short, with 15 bases between. Germline V lookup: CDR1 LNHDA, CDR2 SQIVND (reference sequence). This CDR3 has 13 amino acids. CDR3: CASSVTTKGGYTF. DNA for the CDR3: TGTGCCAGTAGTGTGACTACGAAAGGGGGCTACACCTTC. The whole variable domain, filled in from reference TRBV19 and TRBJ1-2, reads DGGITQSPKYLFRKEGQNVTLSCEQNLNHDAMYWYRQDPGQGLRLIYYSQIVNDFQKGDIAEGYSVSREKKESFPLTVTSAQKNPTAFYLCASSVTTKGGYTFGSGTRLTVV.

The chain carries TRBV7-2 and TRBJ2-1; the match to TRBD2 covers 10 bases. CDR3 length: 17 residues. After removal of 1 base from V and 10 bases from J, the junction contained 13 bases not matched to a gene. Looked up from germline, CDR1 is SGHTA and CDR2 is FQGNSA. The CDR3 nucleotides read TGTGCCAGCAGCTTAGTAGGATCGCTAGCGGGAGCTGGAGAGCAGTTCTTC. It encodes CASSLVGSLAGAGEQFF.